The 15 T cell receptor beta chains below all came from one sample that was sequenced in a study of T cell repertoires in cytomegalovirus infection. From the reads, TCRdb called clonotypes with MiXCR, one entry per CDR3 protein. The data contain 170,000 or so distinct CDR3 sequences, 17% of them seen just once; the ten biggest clones take up under 30%. The sample comprised CD8+ T cells from PBMCs. These receptors were obtained from a human donor in good health (CMV status not recorded). Some clones in this sample may be carry-over from other donors' samples.

The chain recombines TRBV4-1 with TRBJ1-3; the D gene is possibly TRBD1 (5 bases). V was trimmed by 3 bases and J by 2 bases, leaving 11 bases between them. This CDR3 is built from 15 residues. In germline, CDR1 is MGHRA, CDR2 YSYEKL. The DNA for the CDR3 is TGCGCCAGCAGCCAGGGGCAGGGTGCTGGAAACACCATATATTTT. This sequence encodes CASSQGQGAGNTIYF.

The rearrangement links TRBV29-1 to TRBJ2-7; 8 bases line up with TRBD1. Germline V gene lookup returns CDR1 SQVTM and CDR2 ANQGSEA. The CDR3 covers 13 residues. Losses at the gene ends were 7 bases for V and 2 bases for J; bases not matched to a gene: 7. The CDR3 sequence is CSARTGPAYEQYF. The CDR3 DNA reads TGCAGCGCTAGGACAGGGCCAGCCTACGAGCAGTACTTC.

The V and J genes are TRBV6-2 or TRBV6-3 and TRBJ2-1; no firm D call. Trimming cost V 5 bases and J 6 bases, with 11 bases left between them. This CDR3 has 13 amino acids. Germline assignment: CDR1 MNHEY and CDR2 SVGEGT. The CDR3 here is CASSPLTGNEQFF. In nucleotides, the CDR3 is TGTGCCAGCAGTCCTCTCACGGGCAATGAGCAGTTCTTC.

This sequence joins TRBV29-1 and TRBJ1-5; tentative D call: TRBD1 (5 bases). Trimming pared 6 bases from V and 6 bases from J, leaving 15 bases between. The germline gives CDR1 SQVTM, CDR2 ANQGSEA. There are 13 residues in the CDR3. The chain's CDR3 is CSVAEGLLQPQHF. CDR3 coding DNA: TGCAGCGTCGCCGAGGGGTTACTTCAGCCCCAGCATTTT.

The chain combines TRBV6-5 with TRBJ2-7; D is unclear. Germline loops: CDR1 MNHEY, CDR2 SVGAGI. Deletions cut 3 bases from V and 5 bases from J, with 14 bases between. CDR3 length: 14 amino acids. This CDR3 is CASSYRRTPHEQYF. CDR3 DNA sequence: TGTGCCAGCAGTTATCGCCGTACCCCTCACGAGCAGTACTTC.

The chain has TRBV20-1 and TRBJ2-7; either TRBD1 or TRBD2 may fit D (6 bases each). This CDR3 region has 14 residues. V shed 5 bases and J shed 2 bases, with 16 bases lying between them. CDR1 DFQATT and CDR2 SNEGSKA come from the germline V gene (reference sequence). The CDR3: CSARRGRGTYEQYF. The DNA for the CDR3 is TGCAGTGCTCGGCGGGGTAGGGGGACCTACGAGCAGTACTTC.

This clonotype was picked up many times. This chain connects TRBV7-9 to TRBJ2-5; D gene ambiguous. V lost 6 bases and J 10 bases, leaving 18 bases between the germline ends. The CDR3 length is 13 residues. The V gene's germline CDR1 is SEHNR and CDR2 FQNEAQ (reference sequence). CDR3 DNA sequence: TGTGCCAGCAGGGCAGGCACCTCAGGAGACCAGTACTTC. Amino acids: CASRAGTSGDQYF.

The chain is built from TRBV30 and TRBJ2-7, with a weak D call TRBD1 (5 bases). CDR1 and CDR2 from the germline V gene are GTSNPN and SVGIG (reference sequence). Deletions cut 4 bases from V and 2 bases from J, with 18 bases between. The CDR3 has 15 amino acids. The DNA for the CDR3 is TGTGCCTGGACCCCCCCTGACAGCCCTACCTACGAGCAGTACTTC. This gives the protein CAWTPPDSPTYEQYF.

This clonotype occurred a few times. CDR3 in DNA: TGCAGTGCTAGAGATCCAGCCAGCTCCTACAATGAGCAGTTCTTC. It translates to CSARDPASSYNEQFF. The genes are TRBV20-1 and TRBJ2-1; D unclear. The CDR3 covers 15 residues. V was trimmed by 0 bases and J by 0 bases, leaving 9 bases between them. CDR1 and CDR2 from the germline V gene are DFQATT and SNEGSKA (reference sequence).

This clonotype was found a few times. The rearrangement uses TRBV28 and TRBJ1-5, with no clear D. Germline V lookup: CDR1 MDHEN, CDR2 SYDVKM. This CDR3 is built from 14 residues. V shed 2 bases and J shed 0 bases, with 5 bases lying between them. In DNA form, the CDR3 reads TGTGCCAGCAGTTTACAGGATAGCAATCAGCCCCAGCATTTT. Its protein product is CASSLQDSNQPQHF.

The V call is TRBV10-3, the J call TRBJ2-1, with TRBD1 matching 8 bases. With V trimmed by 6 bases and J by 1 base, 8 bases remained unmatched. This CDR3 is 16 amino acids long. Germline CDR1 is ENHRY and CDR2 is SYGVKD. Here the CDR3 reads CAISEVWTGSYNEQFF. The CDR3 bases are TGTGCCATCAGCGAGGTCTGGACAGGGTCCTACAATGAGCAGTTCTTC.

CDR3 in amino acids: CASIDPREMNTEAFF. Written as DNA, the CDR3 is TGTGCCAGCATTGACCCCCGGGAGATGAACACTGAAGCTTTCTTT. The chain joins TRBV2 to TRBJ1-1; no reliable D call. Trimming removed 7 bases at V and 0 bases at J, with 15 bases between. This CDR3 is built from 15 residues. CDR1 SNHLY and CDR2 FYNNEI come from the germline V gene.

The chain carries TRBV7-9 and TRBJ2-7; the match to TRBD1 covers 8 bases. Germline values: CDR1 SEHNR, CDR2 FQNEAQ (reference sequence). The trim removed 5 bases at V and 4 bases at J, leaving 7 bases unmatched. There are 14 residues in the CDR3. The CDR3 DNA is TGTGCCAGCAGCCCCGGGACAGGACCTTACGAGCAGTACTTC. Amino acids: CASSPGTGPYEQYF.

This chain connects TRBV28 to TRBJ2-7; no clear D. The CDR3 is 15 residues long. The germline V and J ends were trimmed by 3 bases and 0 bases, with 12 bases remaining between them. The germline V gene has CDR1 MDHEN and CDR2 SYDVKM. The CDR3 spells CASSFGQTSSYEQYF. CDR3 nucleotides: TGTGCCAGCAGTTTTGGGCAGACATCCTCCTACGAGCAGTACTTC.

The chain recombines TRBV12-3 or TRBV12-4 with TRBJ2-7; the D gene is possibly TRBD1 (6 bases). Trimming pared 4 bases from V and 2 bases from J, leaving 12 bases between. The CDR3 consists of 14 residues. CDR3 sequence reads: CASSWGSGAYEQYF. CDR3 bases: TGTGCCAGCAGTTGGGGCTCAGGGGCCTACGAGCAGTACTTC.